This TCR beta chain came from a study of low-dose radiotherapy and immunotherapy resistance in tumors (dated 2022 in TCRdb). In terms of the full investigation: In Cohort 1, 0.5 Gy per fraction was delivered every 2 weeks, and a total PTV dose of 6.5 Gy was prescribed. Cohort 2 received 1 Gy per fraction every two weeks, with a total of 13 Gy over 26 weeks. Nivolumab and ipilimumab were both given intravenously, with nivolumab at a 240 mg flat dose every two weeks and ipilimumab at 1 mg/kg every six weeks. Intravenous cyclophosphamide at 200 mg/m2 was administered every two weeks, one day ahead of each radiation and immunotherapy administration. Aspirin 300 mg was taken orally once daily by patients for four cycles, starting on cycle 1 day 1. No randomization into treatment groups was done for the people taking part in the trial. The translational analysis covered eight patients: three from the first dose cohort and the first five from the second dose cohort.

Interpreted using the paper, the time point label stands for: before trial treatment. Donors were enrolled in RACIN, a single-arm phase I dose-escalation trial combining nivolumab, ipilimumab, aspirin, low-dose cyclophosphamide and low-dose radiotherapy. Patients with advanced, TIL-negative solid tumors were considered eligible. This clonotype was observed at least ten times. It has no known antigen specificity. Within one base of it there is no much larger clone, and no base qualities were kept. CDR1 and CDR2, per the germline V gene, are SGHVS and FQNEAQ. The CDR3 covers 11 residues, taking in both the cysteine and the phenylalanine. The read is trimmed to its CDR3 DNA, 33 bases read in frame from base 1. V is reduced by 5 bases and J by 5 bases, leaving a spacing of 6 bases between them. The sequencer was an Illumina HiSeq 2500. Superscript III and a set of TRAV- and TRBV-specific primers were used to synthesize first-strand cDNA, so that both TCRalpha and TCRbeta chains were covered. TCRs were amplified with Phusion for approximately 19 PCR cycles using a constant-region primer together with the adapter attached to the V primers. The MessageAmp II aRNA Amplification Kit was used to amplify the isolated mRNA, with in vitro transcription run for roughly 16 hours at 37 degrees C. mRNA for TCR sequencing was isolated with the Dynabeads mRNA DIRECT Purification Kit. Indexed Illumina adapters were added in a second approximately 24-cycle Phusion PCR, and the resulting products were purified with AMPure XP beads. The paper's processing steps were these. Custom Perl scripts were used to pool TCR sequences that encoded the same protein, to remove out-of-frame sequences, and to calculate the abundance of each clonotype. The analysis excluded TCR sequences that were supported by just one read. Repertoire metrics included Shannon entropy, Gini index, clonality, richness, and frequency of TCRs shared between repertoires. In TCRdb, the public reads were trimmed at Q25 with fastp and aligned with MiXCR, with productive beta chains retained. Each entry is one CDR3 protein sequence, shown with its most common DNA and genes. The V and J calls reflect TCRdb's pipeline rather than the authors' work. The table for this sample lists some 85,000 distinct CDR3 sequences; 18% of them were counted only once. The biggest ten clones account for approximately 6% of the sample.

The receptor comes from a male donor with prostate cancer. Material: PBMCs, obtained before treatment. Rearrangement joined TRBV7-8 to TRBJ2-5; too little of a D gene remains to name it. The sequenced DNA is TGTGCCAGCAGCCGAAGGGAGACCCAGTACTTC. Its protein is CASSRRETQYF.